This T cell receptor beta chain is drawn from a study of blood T cell repertoires in COVID-19. V dropped 5 bases and J dropped 0; count of bases not matched to a gene: 9. Germline-derived CDR1 and CDR2 are MNHEY and SVGEGT. This CDR3 comprises 16 residues. Libraries were prepared by immunoSEQ multiplex PCR; TCRdb keeps only in-frame clonotypes and omits some of them. The table includes approximately 260,000 clones, nearly 90% detected once. The specimen was peripheral blood. The J gene is TRBJ1-1, the V gene TRBV6-2 or TRBV6-3; 7 bases align to TRBD1. The source is a woman aged 55-70 years with COVID-19, enrolled during active disease. The CDR3 bases are TGTGCCAGCAGTGCGGGACAGCGCTTTATGAACACTGAAGCTTTCTTT. Protein: CASSAGQRFMNTEAFF.